This T cell receptor beta chain is from a study of breast tumors, draining lymph nodes, adjacent tissues. Samples came from axillary lymph nodes draining the breast cancer. Regarding this clonotype: Its ends do not fully match the called genes, so a read error is possible.

CDR1 and CDR2 from the germline V gene are SGHRS and YFSETQ. There are 12 residues in the CDR3. Each CDR3 protein is one row after TCRdb ran MiXCR on the multiplex PCR reads. The sample carries roughly 220,000 distinct CDR3 sequences, under 40% recorded once. This receptor was taken from a female donor with breast cancer. Some clones in this sample may be carry-over from other donors' samples. Sequenced material: axillary lymph node tissue. This rearrangement joins TRBV5-1 to TRBJ2-7, with D perhaps matching TRBD2 (6 bases). The CDR3 is CASSGLDYEQCF. The CDR3 coding sequence is TGCGCCAGCAGCGGACTGGACTACGAGCAGTGCTTC.